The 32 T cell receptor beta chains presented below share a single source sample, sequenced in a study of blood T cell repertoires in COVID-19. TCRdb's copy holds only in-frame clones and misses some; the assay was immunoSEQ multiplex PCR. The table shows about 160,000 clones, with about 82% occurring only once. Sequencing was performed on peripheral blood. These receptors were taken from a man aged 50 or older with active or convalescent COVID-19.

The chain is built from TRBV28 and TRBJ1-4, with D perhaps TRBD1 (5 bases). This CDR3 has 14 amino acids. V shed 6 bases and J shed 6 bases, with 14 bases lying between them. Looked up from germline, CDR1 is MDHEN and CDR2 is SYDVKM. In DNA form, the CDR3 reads TGTGCCAGCAGCGCCGGGGGTTCGGATGAAAAACTGTTTTTT. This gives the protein CASSAGGSDEKLFF.

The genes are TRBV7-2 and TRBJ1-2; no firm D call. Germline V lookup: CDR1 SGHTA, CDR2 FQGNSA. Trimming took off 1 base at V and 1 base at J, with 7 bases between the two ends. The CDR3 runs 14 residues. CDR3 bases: TGTGCCAGCAGCTTAGACGCAGTTAACTATGGCTACACCTTC. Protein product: CASSLDAVNYGYTF.

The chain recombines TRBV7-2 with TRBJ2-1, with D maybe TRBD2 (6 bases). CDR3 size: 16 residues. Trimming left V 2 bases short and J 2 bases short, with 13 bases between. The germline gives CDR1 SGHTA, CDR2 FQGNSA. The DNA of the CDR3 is TGTGCCAGCAGCTTATCATCACTAGCTGCCTACAATGAGCAGTTCTTC. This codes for CASSLSSLAAYNEQFF.

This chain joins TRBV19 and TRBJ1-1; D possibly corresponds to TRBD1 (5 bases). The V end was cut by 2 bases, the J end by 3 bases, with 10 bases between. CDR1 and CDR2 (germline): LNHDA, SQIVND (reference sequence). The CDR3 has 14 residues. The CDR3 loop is CASSIQGRDTEAFF. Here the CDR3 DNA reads TGTGCCAGTAGTATACAGGGTAGGGACACTGAAGCTTTCTTT.

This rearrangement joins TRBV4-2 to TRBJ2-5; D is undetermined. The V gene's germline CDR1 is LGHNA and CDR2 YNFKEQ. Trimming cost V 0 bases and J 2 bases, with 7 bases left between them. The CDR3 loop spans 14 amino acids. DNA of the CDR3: TGTGCCAGCAGCCAAGATCGCCAGCAAGAGACCCAGTACTTC. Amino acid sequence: CASSQDRQQETQYF.

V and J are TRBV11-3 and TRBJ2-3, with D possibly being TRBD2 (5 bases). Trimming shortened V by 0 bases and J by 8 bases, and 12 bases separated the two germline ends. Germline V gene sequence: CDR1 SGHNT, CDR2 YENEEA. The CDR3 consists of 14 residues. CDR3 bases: TGTGCCAGCAGCTTAGATCGTGCGGGCGGTACGCAGTATTTT. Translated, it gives CASSLDRAGGTQYF. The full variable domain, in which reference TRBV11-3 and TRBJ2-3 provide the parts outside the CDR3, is EAGVVQSPRYKIIEKKQPVAFWCNPISGHNTLYWYLQNLGQGPELLIRYENEEAVDDSQLPKDRFSAERLKGVDSTLKIQPAELGDSAVYLCASSLDRAGGTQYFGPGTRLTVL.

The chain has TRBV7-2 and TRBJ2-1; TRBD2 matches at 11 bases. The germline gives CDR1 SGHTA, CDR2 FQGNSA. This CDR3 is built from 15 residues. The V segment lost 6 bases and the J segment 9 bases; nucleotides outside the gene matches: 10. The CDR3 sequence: CASRLIAGGPGEQFF. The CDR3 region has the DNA TGTGCCAGCAGGCTAATAGCGGGAGGGCCGGGTGAGCAGTTCTTC.

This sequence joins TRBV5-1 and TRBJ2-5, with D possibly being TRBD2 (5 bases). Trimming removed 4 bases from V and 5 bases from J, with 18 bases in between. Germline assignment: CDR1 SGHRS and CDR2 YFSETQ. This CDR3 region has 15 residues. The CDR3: CASSGMDEKRETQYF. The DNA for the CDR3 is TGCGCCAGCAGCGGAATGGACGAAAAGCGGGAGACCCAGTACTTC.

CDR3 amino acids: CASSPGLAAYNEQFF. The DNA of the CDR3 is TGTGCCAGCAGCCCGGGACTAGCGGCCTACAATGAGCAGTTCTTC. The rearrangement uses TRBV7-3 and TRBJ2-1; TRBD2 agrees at 11 bases. Germline CDR1 and CDR2: SGHTA and FQGTGA. This CDR3 contains 15 residues. V gave up 5 bases and J gave up 2 bases; unmatched junction bases: 2.

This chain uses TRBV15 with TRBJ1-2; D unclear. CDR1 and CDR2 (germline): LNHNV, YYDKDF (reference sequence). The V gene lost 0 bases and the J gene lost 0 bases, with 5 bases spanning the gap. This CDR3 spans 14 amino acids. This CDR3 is CATSRERTNYGYTF. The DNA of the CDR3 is TGTGCCACCAGCAGAGAGCGGACTAACTATGGCTACACCTTC.

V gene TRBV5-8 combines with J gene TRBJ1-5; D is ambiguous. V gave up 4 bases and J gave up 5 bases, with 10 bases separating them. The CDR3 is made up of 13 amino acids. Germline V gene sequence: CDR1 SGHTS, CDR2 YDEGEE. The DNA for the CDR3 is TGTGCCAGCAGCCCGGAGCGTTATCAGCCCCAGCATTTT. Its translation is CASSPERYQPQHF.

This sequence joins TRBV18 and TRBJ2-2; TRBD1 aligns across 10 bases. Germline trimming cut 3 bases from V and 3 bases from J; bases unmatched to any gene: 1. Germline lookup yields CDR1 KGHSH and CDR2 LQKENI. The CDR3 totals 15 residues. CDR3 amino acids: CASSPGQGDTGELFF. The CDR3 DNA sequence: TGTGCCAGCTCACCCGGACAGGGGGACACCGGGGAGCTGTTTTTT.

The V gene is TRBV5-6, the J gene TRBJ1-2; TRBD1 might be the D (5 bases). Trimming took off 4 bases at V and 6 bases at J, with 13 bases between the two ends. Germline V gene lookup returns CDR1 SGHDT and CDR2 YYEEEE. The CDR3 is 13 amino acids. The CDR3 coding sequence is TGTGCCAGCAGCGGTACAGGTCTGCATGGCTACACCTTC. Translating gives CASSGTGLHGYTF.

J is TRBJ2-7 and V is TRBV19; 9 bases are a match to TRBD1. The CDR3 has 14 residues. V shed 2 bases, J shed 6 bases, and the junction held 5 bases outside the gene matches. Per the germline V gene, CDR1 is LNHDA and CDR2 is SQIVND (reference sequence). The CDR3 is CASSIPGQGVEQYF. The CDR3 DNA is TGTGCCAGTAGTATACCGGGACAGGGCGTCGAGCAGTACTTC. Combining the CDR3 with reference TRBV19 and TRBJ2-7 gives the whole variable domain DGGITQSPKYLFRKEGQNVTLSCEQNLNHDAMYWYRQDPGQGLRLIYYSQIVNDFQKGDIAEGYSVSREKKESFPLTVTSAQKNPTAFYLCASSIPGQGVEQYFGPGTRLTVT.

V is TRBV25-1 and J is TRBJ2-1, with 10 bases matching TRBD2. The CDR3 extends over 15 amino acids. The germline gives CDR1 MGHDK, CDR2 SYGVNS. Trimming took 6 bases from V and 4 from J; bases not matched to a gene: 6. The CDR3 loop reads CASSLIAGGYNEQFF. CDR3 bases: TGTGCCAGCAGCCTAATAGCGGGAGGATACAATGAGCAGTTCTTC.

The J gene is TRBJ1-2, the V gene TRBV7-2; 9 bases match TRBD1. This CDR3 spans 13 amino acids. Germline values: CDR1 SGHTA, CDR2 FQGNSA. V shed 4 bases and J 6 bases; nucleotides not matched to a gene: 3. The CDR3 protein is CASSSRDRDGYTF. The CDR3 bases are TGTGCCAGCAGCTCCCGGGACAGGGATGGCTACACCTTC.

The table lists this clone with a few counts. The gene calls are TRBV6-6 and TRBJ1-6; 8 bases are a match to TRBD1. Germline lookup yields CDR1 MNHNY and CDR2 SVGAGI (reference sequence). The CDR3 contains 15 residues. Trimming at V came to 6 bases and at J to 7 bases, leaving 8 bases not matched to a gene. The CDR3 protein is CASRSLTGGNSPLHF. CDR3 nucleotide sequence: TGTGCCAGCAGGAGCCTCACAGGGGGGAATTCACCCCTCCACTTT.

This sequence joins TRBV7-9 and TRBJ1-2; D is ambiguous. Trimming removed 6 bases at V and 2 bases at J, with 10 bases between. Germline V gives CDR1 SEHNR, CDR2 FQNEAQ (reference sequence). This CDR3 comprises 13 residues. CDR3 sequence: CASRYSGNYGYTF. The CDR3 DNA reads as TGTGCCAGCAGGTACAGCGGAAACTATGGCTACACCTTC.

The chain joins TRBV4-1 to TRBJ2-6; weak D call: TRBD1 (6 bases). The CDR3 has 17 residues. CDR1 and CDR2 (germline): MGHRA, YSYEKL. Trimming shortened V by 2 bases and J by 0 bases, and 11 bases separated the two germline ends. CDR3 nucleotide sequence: TGCGCCAGCAGCCAACCGGGACAAAACTCTGGGGCCAACGTCCTGACTTTC. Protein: CASSQPGQNSGANVLTF.

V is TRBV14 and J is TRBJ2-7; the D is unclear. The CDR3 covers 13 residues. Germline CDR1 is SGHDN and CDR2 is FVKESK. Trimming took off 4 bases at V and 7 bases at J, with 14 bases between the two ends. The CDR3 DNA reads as TGTGCCAGCAGCCTGACTCGAAAAACAGAGCAGTACTTC. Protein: CASSLTRKTEQYF.

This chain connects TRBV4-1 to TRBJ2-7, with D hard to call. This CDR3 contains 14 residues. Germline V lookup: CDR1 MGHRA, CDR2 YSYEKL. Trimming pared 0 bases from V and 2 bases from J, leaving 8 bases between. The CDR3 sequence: CASSQDPTPYEQYF. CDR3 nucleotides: TGCGCCAGCAGCCAAGATCCCACTCCCTACGAGCAGTACTTC.

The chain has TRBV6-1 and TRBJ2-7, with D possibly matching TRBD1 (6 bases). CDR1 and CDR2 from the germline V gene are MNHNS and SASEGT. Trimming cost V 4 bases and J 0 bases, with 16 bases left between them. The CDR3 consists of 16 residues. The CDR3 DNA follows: TGTGCCAGCAGTGTTGATATGGGGACAAGCTCCTACGAGCAGTACTTC. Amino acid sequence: CASSVDMGTSSYEQYF.

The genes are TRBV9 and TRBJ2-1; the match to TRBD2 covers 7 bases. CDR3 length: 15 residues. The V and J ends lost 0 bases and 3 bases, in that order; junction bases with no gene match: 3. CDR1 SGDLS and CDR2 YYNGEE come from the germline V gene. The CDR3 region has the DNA TGTGCCAGCAGCGTAGATGGGACTAACTACAATGAGCAGTTCTTC. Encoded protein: CASSVDGTNYNEQFF.

The CDR3 loop is CASSWGGREQYF. The CDR3 DNA reads as TGTGCCAGCAGTTGGGGAGGTCGCGAGCAGTACTTC. The J gene is TRBJ2-7, the V gene TRBV12-3 or TRBV12-4; weak D call: TRBD2 (6 bases). This CDR3 is 12 amino acids long. V gave up 4 bases and J gave up 6 bases, with 10 bases separating them.

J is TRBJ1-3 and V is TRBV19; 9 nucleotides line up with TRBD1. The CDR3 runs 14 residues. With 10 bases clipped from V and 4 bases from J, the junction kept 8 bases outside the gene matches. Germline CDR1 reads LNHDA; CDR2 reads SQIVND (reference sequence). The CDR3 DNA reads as TGTGCCACCCAAACCGGGACAGGGGGAAACACCATATATTTT. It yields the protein CATQTGTGGNTIYF.

CDR3: CASNLGTGGYEQYF. The CDR3 DNA reads TGTGCCAGTAATCTCGGGACAGGGGGCTACGAGCAGTACTTC. The J gene is TRBJ2-7, the V gene TRBV19; 11 positions match TRBD1. The germline gives CDR1 LNHDA, CDR2 SQIVND (reference sequence). CDR3 length: 14 residues. Trimming removed 7 bases from V and 3 bases from J; junction bases left unmatched: 5.

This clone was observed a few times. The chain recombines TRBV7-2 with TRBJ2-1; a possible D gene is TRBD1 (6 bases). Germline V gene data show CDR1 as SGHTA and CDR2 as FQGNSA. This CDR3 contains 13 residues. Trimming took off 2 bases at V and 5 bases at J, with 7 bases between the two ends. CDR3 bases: TGTGCCAGCAGCTTAAACAGGGACAATGAGCAGTTCTTC. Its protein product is CASSLNRDNEQFF.

The CDR3 bases are TGTGCCAGCAGAACTAGGGAGGCCGGGGAGCTGTTTTTT. This sequence encodes CASRTREAGELFF. The chain uses TRBV12-3 or TRBV12-4 and TRBJ2-2; D may be TRBD2 (6 bases). The CDR3 contains 13 residues. V dropped 6 bases and J dropped 6 bases, with 11 bases sitting between them.

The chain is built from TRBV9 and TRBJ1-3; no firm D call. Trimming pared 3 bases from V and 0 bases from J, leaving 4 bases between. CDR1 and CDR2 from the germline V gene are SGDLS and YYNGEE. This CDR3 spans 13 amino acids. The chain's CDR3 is CASSASSGNTIYF. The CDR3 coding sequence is TGTGCCAGCAGCGCTAGCTCTGGAAACACCATATATTTT.

The CDR3 here is CAWSDFGLQETQYF. As DNA, the CDR3 is TGTGCCTGGAGTGACTTCGGACTTCAAGAGACCCAGTACTTC. This chain uses TRBV30 with TRBJ2-5; D is possibly TRBD2 (5 bases). The V gene's germline CDR1 is GTSNPN and CDR2 SVGIG (reference sequence). V lost 1 base to trimming and J lost 2 bases, with 11 bases between them. The CDR3 runs 14 residues. The complete variable domain, with remaining parts taken from reference TRBV30 and TRBJ2-5, reads SQTIHQWPATLVQPVGSPLSLECTVEGTSNPNLYWYRQAAGRGLQLLFYSVGIGQISSEVPQNLSASRPQDRQFILSSKKLLLSDSGFYLCAWSDFGLQETQYFGPGTRLLVL.

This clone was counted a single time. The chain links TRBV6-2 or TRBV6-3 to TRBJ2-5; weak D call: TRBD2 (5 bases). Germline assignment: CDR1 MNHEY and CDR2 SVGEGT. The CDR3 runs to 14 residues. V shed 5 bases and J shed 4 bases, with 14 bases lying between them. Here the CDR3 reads CASSTQRIGETQYF. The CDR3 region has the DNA TGTGCCAGCAGTACGCAGCGGATAGGAGAGACCCAGTACTTC.

The CDR3 DNA reads as TGTGCCAGCAGCTTAGGGCCGGGAACTGCTTCACCCCTCCACTTT. This gives the protein CASSLGPGTASPLHF. This sequence joins TRBV13 and TRBJ1-6; the D is unclear. There are 15 residues in the CDR3. V was shortened by 0 bases and J by 9 bases, with 12 bases between the two germline ends. The germline CDR1 and CDR2 sequences are PRHDT and FYEKMQ (reference sequence).